This T cell receptor (beta chain) was sequenced during a study of blood T cell repertoires in COVID-19. Study-level background: PBMCs, B-cell-depleted T cells, or T cells were the source of the cDNA or gDNA that made up the material.

CDR3 length: 15 amino acids. The V segment lost 3 bases and the J segment 4 bases; nucleotides outside the gene matches: 5. The V gene's germline CDR1 is SGHRS and CDR2 YFSETQ. As originally analysed: Estimates of nucleated cell counts were drawn from the amplification of reference gene primers. Sequencing was performed with immunoSEQ multiplex PCR; in TCRdb, only in-frame clones are kept and a portion is missing. The V and J calls and clone size are taken from that table; D and trimming were inferred from the DNA. The table lists 100,000 to 150,000 clones, 84% of them singletons. Adults between about 18 and 95 years of age took part from 20 to 25 US areas. Cohort 3 recovery required two negative PCRs, clearance, or symptom resolution.

This receptor was identified in a woman aged 25 to 39 who had recovered from COVID-19. Specimen: PBMCs or T cells enriched from blood (not recorded which). The chain recombines TRBV5-1 with TRBJ1-1; the match to TRBD1 covers 11 bases. The CDR3 DNA follows: TGCGCCAGCAGCTCTGGACAGGGGGCCTTCACTGAAGCTTTCTTT. Amino acids: CASSSGQGAFTEAFF.